This T cell receptor (beta chain) was obtained from a study of OX40 agonist ivuxolimab in advanced cancers. Across the study: Dosing consisted of intravenous ivuxolimab at 0.01 to 10 mg/kg every 2 weeks. Three patients showed partial responses: one hepatocellular carcinoma and two cutaneous melanoma cases. Study results and limitations: Expanded clones tended on average to be more numerous among CD8+ T cells than CD4+.

Worth noting for this clone: Antigen unknown.

Method: immunoSEQ multiplex PCR; TCRdb's copy keeps in-frame clones and lacks some. Of about 82,000 clones in the sample, 91% are singletons; the top ten hold approximately 2.4%. The source of this sequence is an adult with an advanced solid tumor such as melanoma, head and neck, liver or kidney cancer. This material consisted of CD4+ or CD8+ T cells sorted from blood, taken in a trial of the OX40 agonist ivuxolimab.

This CDR3 reads CASRGQQTGELFF. The CDR3 bases are TGTGCCAGCAGGGGACAACAAACCGGGGAGCTGTTTTTT. The rearrangement uses TRBV6-4 and TRBJ2-2; D might be TRBD1 (6 bases). Germline loops: CDR1 MRHNA, CDR2 SNTAGT. This CDR3 spans 13 amino acids. V lost 6 bases to trimming and J lost 5 bases, with 10 bases between them.